These 26 T cell receptor beta chains were sequenced from one sample in a study of T cell clusters in autoimmune cytopenias (dated by TCRdb to about 2019). TRB amplification used around 250 ng of peripheral blood genomic DNA, approximately 41,000 genome equivalents, per sample. TCRdb names Illumina MiSeq as the instrument used. TRB rearrangements were amplified by multiplex PCR following a touch-down protocol, with the TRB-A and TRB-B primer pools mixed in one tube. With the reads reprocessed by TCRdb, a single entry stands for each CDR3 protein sequence and no DNA is reported. The table for this sample lists approximately 4,900 distinct CDR3 sequences. The ten largest clones represent around 59% of the sample. These data are also associated with another study on T cell repertoires in aging, cancer and after chemotherapy.

Sequencing was performed on peripheral blood. These receptors all come from a human donor with chronic lymphocytic leukemia. The donor label of this sample is uncertain.

The chain carries TRBV19 and TRBJ2-1; TCRdb picks TRBD2, but there is no DNA to check that call. In germline, CDR1 is LNHDA, CDR2 SQIVND (reference sequence). This CDR3 is built from 18 residues. The CDR3 region is CASSLGLAGDIRVNEQFF.

This clonotype is medium-sized by frequency. V is TRBV6-5 and J is TRBJ2-1. The CDR3 spans 15 residues. Germline V lookup: CDR1 MNHEY, CDR2 SVGAGI. The CDR3 loop is CASSYAFSSRNEQFF.

The chain links TRBV12-3 or TRBV12-4 to TRBJ1-2; TCRdb proposes TRBD1, but this gene call is untestable without DNA. The CDR3 length is 12 residues. The CDR3 sequence: CASTRGIGGYTF.

The rearrangement joins TRBV20-1 to TRBJ2-2. CDR3 length equals 14 residues. Germline V gene sequence: CDR1 DFQATT, CDR2 SNEGSKA (reference sequence). CDR3 region: CSARDSQVTGELFF.

This rearrangement joins TRBV20-1 to TRBJ2-7; the TRBD1 assignment by TCRdb is unverifiable without DNA. The CDR3 runs to 14 residues. Germline V gene data show CDR1 as DFQATT and CDR2 as SNEGSKA (reference sequence). CDR3 in amino acids: CSARDPGTTYEQYF.

Here the CDR3 reads CASSGWLQGNYGYTF. V gene TRBV5-4 combines with J gene TRBJ1-2; TCRdb picks TRBD1, but there is no DNA to check that call. The CDR3 has 15 amino acids. The V gene's germline CDR1 is SGHNT and CDR2 YYREEE (reference sequence).

This clonotype is labeled medium-sized based on frequency. The chain uses TRBV6-5 and TRBJ2-1; the TCRdb call, TRBD2, lacks DNA for checking. The germline V gene has CDR1 MNHEY and CDR2 SVGAGI. CDR3 length: 16 amino acids. CDR3 loop: CASSRDGLSSYNEQFF.

This clonotype is deemed medium-sized by its frequency. The chain combines TRBV29-1 with TRBJ2-1; TCRdb's D call of TRBD2 is untestable without DNA. Germline V gene data show CDR1 as SQVTM and CDR2 as ANQGSEA. CDR3 length: 12 residues. The chain's CDR3 is CSALGGYNEQFF.

This chain connects TRBV6-2 or TRBV6-3 to TRBJ1-3. The CDR3 totals 14 residues. CDR1 is MNHEY and CDR2 is SVGEGT in the germline V gene. This CDR3 is CASKAASSGNTIYF.

The gene calls are TRBV7-2 and TRBJ2-5. CDR3 length: 13 amino acids. Per the germline V gene, CDR1 is SGHTA and CDR2 is FQGNSA. The chain's CDR3 is CASSFYNQETQYF.

The chain employs TRBV5-1 and TRBJ2-5. This CDR3 region has 15 residues. From germline, CDR1 is SGHRS and CDR2 YFSETQ. The CDR3 loop is CASSRGLHQEETQYF.

This chain uses TRBV28 with TRBJ2-3; TCRdb indicates TRBD2, and absent DNA this call remains unverified. CDR3 size: 15 residues. The V gene's germline CDR1 is MDHEN and CDR2 SYDVKM. The CDR3 is CASSFLAGGQDTQYF.

The chain employs TRBV19 and TRBJ1-1; TCRdb reports TRBD1, a call that lacks DNA to check it against. The CDR3 is made up of 15 amino acids. Germline V gene data show CDR1 as LNHDA and CDR2 as SQIVND (reference sequence). CDR3 residues: CASRGHPLLNTEAFF.

This chain connects TRBV19 to TRBJ1-1; TCRdb reports TRBD1, a call that lacks DNA to check it against. The germline V gene has CDR1 LNHDA and CDR2 SQIVND (reference sequence). The CDR3 length is 14 residues. CDR3: CASRTGTPNTEAFF.

V and J are TRBV19 and TRBJ1-5; no DNA is available, so the TRBD1 call from TCRdb remains unchecked. The CDR3 is made up of 15 amino acids. Germline lookup yields CDR1 LNHDA and CDR2 SQIVND (reference sequence). This CDR3 reads CASIPRAGHNQPQHF.

The rearrangement uses TRBV12-3 or TRBV12-4 and TRBJ1-2; the TCRdb call, TRBD1, lacks DNA for checking. The CDR3 is made up of 15 amino acids. The CDR3 here is CASTPDRASNYGYTF.

The chain uses TRBV4-2 and TRBJ1-3; TCRdb gives TRBD1 as the D gene, but with no DNA this cannot be confirmed. The V gene's germline CDR1 is LGHNA and CDR2 YNFKEQ. The CDR3 runs to 16 residues. The CDR3 region is CASSQGTTGSGNTIYF.

V is TRBV6-1 and J is TRBJ1-1; TCRdb's assignment of TRBD1 cannot be checked, as there is no DNA. Germline CDR1 is MNHNS and CDR2 is SASEGT. The CDR3 length is 13 residues. The CDR3 here is CASSQNQGTEAFF.

This clonotype is deemed medium-sized by its frequency. The V gene is TRBV6-6, the J gene TRBJ2-2; the TCRdb call, TRBD2, lacks DNA for checking. The CDR3 spans 15 residues. CDR1 is MNHNY, CDR2 SVGAGI, per germline (reference sequence). The CDR3 loop reads CASSYLSGGSGELFF.

Frequency places this clonotype as medium-sized. The CDR3 region is CASSYSEGGASYNSPLHF. This sequence joins TRBV6-6 and TRBJ1-6; TCRdb calls TRBD1, which cannot be checked without DNA. The CDR3 has 18 amino acids. Germline V gives CDR1 MNHNY, CDR2 SVGAGI (reference sequence).

The V and J genes are TRBV20-1 and TRBJ2-1; no DNA is available, so the TRBD2 call from TCRdb remains unchecked. The germline CDR1 and CDR2 sequences are DFQATT and SNEGSKA (reference sequence). The CDR3 loop spans 16 amino acids. CDR3 sequence reads: CSARARRDRSYNEQFF.

The chain recombines TRBV6-5 with TRBJ2-5; TCRdb calls TRBD1, which cannot be checked without DNA. Per the germline V gene, CDR1 is MNHEY and CDR2 is SVGAGI. The CDR3 extends over 14 amino acids. CDR3 loop: CASSLRRGRETQYF.

V gene TRBV6-2 or TRBV6-3 combines with J gene TRBJ2-3. The CDR3 is made up of 14 amino acids. Germline lookup yields CDR1 MNHEY and CDR2 SVGEGT. This CDR3 is CASSYSRLGDTQYF.

The rearrangement uses TRBV5-4 and TRBJ2-2; the D call of TRBD2 rests on TCRdb alone, since no DNA is present to check it. The CDR3 totals 15 residues. Per the germline V gene, CDR1 is SGHNT and CDR2 is YYREEE (reference sequence). CDR3 in amino acids: CASSQRGGNTGELFF.

The chain is built from TRBV19 and TRBJ1-2; TCRdb designates TRBD1, a call that cannot be tested without DNA. The CDR3 totals 14 residues. The germline V gene has CDR1 LNHDA and CDR2 SQIVND (reference sequence). CDR3 sequence reads: CASRQDSLNYGYTF.

This clonotype is identified as medium-sized from frequency. The chain couples TRBV5-1 to TRBJ2-2; TCRdb outputs TRBD1, but without DNA this stays unchecked. Germline V gives CDR1 SGHRS, CDR2 YFSETQ. The CDR3 loop spans 13 amino acids. The CDR3 loop reads CASSLPTGWELFF.